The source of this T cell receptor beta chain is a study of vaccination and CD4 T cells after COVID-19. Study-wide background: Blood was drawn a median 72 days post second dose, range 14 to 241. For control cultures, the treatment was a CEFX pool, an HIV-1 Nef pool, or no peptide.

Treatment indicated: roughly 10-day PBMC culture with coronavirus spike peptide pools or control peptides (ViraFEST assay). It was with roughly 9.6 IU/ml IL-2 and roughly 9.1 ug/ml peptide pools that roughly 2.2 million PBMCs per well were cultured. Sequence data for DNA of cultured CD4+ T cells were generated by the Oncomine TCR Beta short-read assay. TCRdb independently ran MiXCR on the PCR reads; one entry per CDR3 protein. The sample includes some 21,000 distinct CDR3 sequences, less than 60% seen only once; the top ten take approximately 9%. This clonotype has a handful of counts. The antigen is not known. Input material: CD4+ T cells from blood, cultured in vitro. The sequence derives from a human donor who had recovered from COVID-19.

The CDR3 loop reads CASTRQYNQPQHF. As DNA, the CDR3 is TGTGCCAGCACCAGACAGTACAATCAGCCCCAGCATTTT. This chain joins TRBV12-3 or TRBV12-4 and TRBJ1-5; possible D gene TRBD1, 5 bases. This CDR3 region has 13 residues. Trimming removed 7 bases from V and 3 bases from J, with 10 bases in between.